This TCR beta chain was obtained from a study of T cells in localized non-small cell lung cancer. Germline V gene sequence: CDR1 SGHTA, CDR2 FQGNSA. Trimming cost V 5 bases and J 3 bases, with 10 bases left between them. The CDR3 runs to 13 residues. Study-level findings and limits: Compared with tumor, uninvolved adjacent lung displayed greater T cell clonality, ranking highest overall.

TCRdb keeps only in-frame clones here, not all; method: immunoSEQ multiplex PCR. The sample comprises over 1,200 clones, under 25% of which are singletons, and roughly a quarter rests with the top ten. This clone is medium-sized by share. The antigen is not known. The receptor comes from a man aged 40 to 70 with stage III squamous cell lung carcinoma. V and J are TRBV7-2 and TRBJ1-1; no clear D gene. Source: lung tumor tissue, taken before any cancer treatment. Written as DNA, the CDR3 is TGTGCCAGCAGCCAAGGGCGGGACACTGAAGCTTTCTTT. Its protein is CASSQGRDTEAFF.